These 27 T cell receptor beta chains originate from one sample sequenced in a study of blood T cell repertoires in COVID-19. Repertoires were generated with immunoSEQ multiplex PCR, while TCRdb's copy carries only in-frame clones and drops some. The table records 200,000 to 250,000 clones, roughly four fifths of them present only once. What was sequenced was peripheral blood. The receptors were gathered from a woman between 35 and 50 years old with acute or convalescent COVID-19.

The chain joins TRBV27 to TRBJ2-7; D remains ambiguous. Trimming removed 1 base at V and 4 bases at J, with 8 bases between. CDR1 MNHEY and CDR2 SMNVEV come from the germline V gene (reference sequence). This CDR3 is built from 13 residues. The CDR3 loop reads CASSLWAGYEQYF. In DNA, the CDR3 is TGTGCCAGCAGTTTATGGGCAGGTTACGAGCAGTACTTC.

The chain employs TRBV11-2 and TRBJ2-2; a weak D match, TRBD1 (6 bases). The CDR3 is 17 amino acids. Trimming removed 0 bases at V and 0 bases at J, with 11 bases between. Germline V gives CDR1 SGHAT, CDR2 FQNNGV. CDR3 nucleotides: TGTGCCAGCAGCTTAGATCAAGGGGGATCGAACACCGGGGAGCTGTTTTTT. Translation gives CASSLDQGGSNTGELFF.

A few counts support this clone. The chain employs TRBV11-2 and TRBJ2-5, with 7 bases aligning to TRBD2. The CDR3 covers 15 residues. From germline, CDR1 is SGHAT and CDR2 FQNNGV. V was clipped by 8 bases and J by 5 bases; unmatched bases: 14. CDR3 nucleotides: TGTGCCAGCCAACCTACTAGCGTTGGAGGGGAGACCCAGTACTTC. It specifies CASQPTSVGGETQYF.

This sequence joins TRBV10-1 and TRBJ1-1; D ambiguous. Germline values: CDR1 WNHNN, CDR2 SYGVQD (reference sequence). The CDR3 totals 12 residues. V lost 2 bases and J lost 9, with 10 bases in between. CDR3 residues: CASSERDGKAFF. CDR3 bases: TGCGCCAGCAGTGAGCGGGATGGGAAAGCTTTCTTT.

This clone was detected once. Within the sample, other DNA sequences also encode this same CDR3. The V gene is TRBV18, the J gene TRBJ2-3; unclear D gene. Looked up from germline, CDR1 is KGHSH and CDR2 is LQKENI. With 6 bases removed from V and 0 bases from J, the gap between germline ends came to 7 bases. The CDR3 is 13 amino acids. The CDR3: CASSPSSTDTQYF. CDR3 in DNA: TGTGCCAGCTCCCCGTCCAGCACAGATACGCAGTATTTT.

The chain uses TRBV18 and TRBJ2-3, with 14 bases that match TRBD2. Losses at the gene ends were 6 bases for V and 2 bases for J; bases not matched to a gene: 16. Looked up from germline, CDR1 is KGHSH and CDR2 is LQKENI. The CDR3 length is 20 residues. CDR3 residues: CASSRKPGLAGETSTDTQYF. The CDR3 nucleotides are TGTGCCAGCTCGAGGAAACCGGGACTAGCGGGAGAGACCTCCACAGATACGCAGTATTTT.

The rearrangement links TRBV30 to TRBJ1-6; D gene ambiguous. The V end lost 1 base, the J end lost 6 bases, and 7 bases lay between the germline ends. Germline CDR1 and CDR2: GTSNPN and SVGIG (reference sequence). The CDR3 is 13 residues long. The CDR3 DNA sequence: TGTGCCTGGAGTGGGCAAACTAATTCACCCCTCCACTTT. Residues: CAWSGQTNSPLHF.

The gene calls are TRBV6-4 and TRBJ1-1; D is ambiguous. The germline gives CDR1 MRHNA, CDR2 SNTAGT. The CDR3 contains 13 residues. V lost 5 bases and J 1 base, leaving 8 bases between the germline ends. CDR3 DNA sequence: TGTGCCAGCAGTAACAGAAGGAACACTGAAGCTTTCTTT. Amino acid sequence: CASSNRRNTEAFF.

The chain links TRBV7-6 to TRBJ2-7, with 11 bases identical to TRBD2. This CDR3 spans 16 amino acids. The trim removed 3 bases at V and 2 bases at J, leaving 6 bases unmatched. Germline V CDR1 and CDR2: SGHVS, FNYEAQ. The DNA for the CDR3 is TGTGCCAGCAGCTTTAGCGGGGGGGCAGGTGCCTACGAGCAGTACTTC. As protein: CASSFSGGAGAYEQYF.

The rearrangement uses TRBV3-1 (or the pseudogene TRBV3-2) and TRBJ2-3, with a possible D match to TRBD2 (6 bases). CDR1 is LGHDT and CDR2 is YNNKEL in the germline V gene (reference sequence). The CDR3 spans 14 residues. V shed 4 bases and J shed 2 bases, with 10 bases lying between them. CDR3 nucleotides: TGTGCCAGCAGCCCAAGCGGGTACACAGATACGCAGTATTTT. Protein sequence: CASSPSGYTDTQYF.

The chain recombines TRBV30 with TRBJ2-7; 11 bases match TRBD1. Trimming took 1 base from V and 5 from J; bases not matched to a gene: 7. The length of the CDR3 is 15 residues. Per the germline V gene, CDR1 is GTSNPN and CDR2 is SVGIG (reference sequence). DNA for the CDR3: TGTGCCTGGAGTGCGGGACAGGGGGGACTCCACGAGCAGTACTTC. This gives the protein CAWSAGQGGLHEQYF.

In its sample, this clone was seen once. The chain carries TRBV12-3 or TRBV12-4 and TRBJ1-1, with 7 positions matching TRBD1. V gave up 1 base and J gave up 6 bases; unmatched junction bases: 2. The CDR3 is 13 residues long. CDR3 in amino acids: CASSLVGGAEAFF. The CDR3 DNA reads as TGTGCCAGCAGTTTAGTAGGGGGCGCTGAAGCTTTCTTT.

This clone has only a few counts. The V call is TRBV5-8, the J call TRBJ2-1, with D possibly TRBD2 on 6 matching bases. Trimming pared 0 bases from V and 6 bases from J, leaving 13 bases between. Germline CDR1 SGHTS, CDR2 YDEGEE. The CDR3 is 15 residues long. The CDR3 loop reads CASSLGAAGFNEQFF. CDR3 DNA: TGTGCCAGCAGCTTGGGAGCCGCGGGGTTCAATGAGCAGTTCTTC.

The V and J genes are TRBV29-1 and TRBJ1-1, with no clear D. Germline V CDR1 and CDR2: SQVTM, ANQGSEA. Trimming shortened V by 7 bases and J by 4 bases, and 16 bases separated the two germline ends. This CDR3 region has 13 residues. The CDR3 DNA is TGCAGCGCCGGGAGGACGACGGGCACTGAAGCTTTCTTT. Translation: CSAGRTTGTEAFF.

The gene calls are TRBV7-5 and TRBJ2-7; the D call of TRBD1 is as the table states it, not checked on the DNA. TRBV7-5 is flagged as a pseudogene. CDR3 length: 15 amino acids. CDR3 sequence: CARSLGTMELHEQYF. In nucleotides, the CDR3 is TGTGCCAGAAGCTTGGGGACAATGGAACTCCACGAGCAGTACTTC.

This CDR3 reads CASSPFRDTPYEQYF. DNA for the CDR3: TGTGCCAGCTCACCTTTCCGGGACACTCCCTACGAGCAGTACTTC. The V call is TRBV18, the J call TRBJ2-7; D is perhaps TRBD1 (6 bases). The CDR3 is made up of 15 amino acids. The V end lost 3 bases, the J end lost 2 bases, and 14 bases lay between the germline ends. Germline-derived CDR1 and CDR2 are KGHSH and LQKENI.

The V and J genes are TRBV7-3 and TRBJ2-3, with 14 bases fitting TRBD2. The CDR3 covers 16 residues. V shed 2 bases, J shed 5 bases, and the junction held 3 bases outside the gene matches. Germline V CDR1 and CDR2: SGHTA, FQGTGA. The DNA for the CDR3 is TGTGCCAGCAGCTTACGTGGGACTAGCGGGAGAGATACGCAGTATTTT. Protein: CASSLRGTSGRDTQYF.

This clone appeared a single time. This chain uses TRBV18 with TRBJ1-4; no clear D gene. V lost 3 bases to trimming and J lost 4 bases, with 9 bases between them. The germline gives CDR1 KGHSH, CDR2 LQKENI. The CDR3 spans 14 residues. CDR3 sequence reads: CASSPEQINEKLFF. CDR3 DNA: TGTGCCAGCTCACCGGAACAGATTAATGAAAAACTGTTTTTT. Drawing the rest from reference TRBV18 and TRBJ1-4, the complete variable domain is NAGVMQNPRHLVRRRGQEARLRCSPMKGHSHVYWYRQLPEEGLKFMVYLQKENIIDESGMPKERFSAEFPKEGPSILRIQQVVRGDSAAYFCASSPEQINEKLFFGSGTQLSVL.

This chain uses TRBV7-8 with TRBJ1-2, with 9 bases that match TRBD1. Losses at the gene ends were 2 bases for V and 5 bases for J; bases not matched to a gene: 6. The germline V gene has CDR1 SGHVS and CDR2 FQNEAQ. The CDR3 covers 15 residues. The CDR3 is CASSLMGQGNYGYTF. For the CDR3, the DNA is TGTGCCAGCAGCTTAATGGGACAGGGAAATTATGGCTACACCTTC.

This clone has a handful of counts. The V call is TRBV9, the J call TRBJ1-1; 8 bases match TRBD1. The CDR3 consists of 15 residues. J lost 3 bases, V lost 3 bases, and 7 bases had no gene match. The V gene's germline CDR1 is SGDLS and CDR2 YYNGEE. In DNA, the CDR3 is TGTGCCAGCAGCGGTGGACAGGGCTCTTACACTGAAGCTTTCTTT. Amino acids: CASSGGQGSYTEAFF.

V is TRBV27 and J is TRBJ2-7, with 13 bases that match TRBD2. The CDR3 totals 16 residues. V trimming: 6 bases; J trimming: 5 bases; junction bases outside the gene matches: 10. Germline loops: CDR1 MNHEY, CDR2 SMNVEV (reference sequence). CDR3 nucleotide sequence: TGTGCCAGCAGCCCCGGGACTAGCGGGAATCGGAACGAGCAGTACTTC. Translation: CASSPGTSGNRNEQYF.

The chain joins TRBV18 to TRBJ1-1; 10 bases align to TRBD1. From germline, CDR1 is KGHSH and CDR2 LQKENI. The junction had 11 bases not matched to a gene; V was cut back by 3 bases and J by 4 bases. The CDR3 is made up of 17 amino acids. The CDR3, as DNA: TGTGCCAGCTCACCGCGGACCGGGACAGGGGTGGGCACTGAAGCTTTCTTT. Translation gives CASSPRTGTGVGTEAFF. Based on the CDR3 plus reference TRBV18 and TRBJ1-1, the full variable domain is NAGVMQNPRHLVRRRGQEARLRCSPMKGHSHVYWYRQLPEEGLKFMVYLQKENIIDESGMPKERFSAEFPKEGPSILRIQQVVRGDSAAYFCASSPRTGTGVGTEAFFGQGTRLTVV.

The rearrangement links TRBV6-1 to TRBJ2-7; 8 bases are a match to TRBD2. CDR3 length: 13 amino acids. The V gene's germline CDR1 is MNHNS and CDR2 SASEGT. V trimming: 11 bases; J trimming: 0 bases; junction bases outside the gene matches: 6. The CDR3 loop is CAGRGGASYEQYF. CDR3 coding DNA: TGTGCCGGACGGGGGGGAGCCTCCTACGAGCAGTACTTC.

The chain joins TRBV29-1 to TRBJ1-1; D gene uncertain. The CDR3 sequence is 10 residues long. Per the germline V gene, CDR1 is SQVTM and CDR2 is ANQGSEA. Trimming left V 3 bases short and J 10 bases short, with 9 bases between. The CDR3 here is CSVDEVSAFF. As DNA, the CDR3 is TGCAGCGTTGACGAGGTCTCAGCTTTCTTT.

The V gene is TRBV28, the J gene TRBJ1-4, with TRBD1 matching 11 bases. Germline V gene sequence: CDR1 MDHEN, CDR2 SYDVKM. This CDR3 has 18 residues. Trimming removed 7 bases from V and 8 bases from J; junction bases left unmatched: 18. The CDR3 DNA is TGTGCCAGCACCCAGGGAGGACAGGGGGCGTTAGGAAGCGAAAAACTGTTTTTT. Residues: CASTQGGQGALGSEKLFF.

The chain uses TRBV5-1 and TRBJ1-2, with D perhaps matching TRBD1 (6 bases). Germline CDR1 is SGHRS and CDR2 is YFSETQ. This CDR3 is built from 14 residues. The V and J ends lost 5 bases and 8 bases respectively, with 19 bases between them. The CDR3 spells CASRLGDTYRGYTF. The CDR3 region has the DNA TGCGCCAGCAGACTAGGGGACACCTATAGAGGCTACACCTTC.

This chain joins TRBV18 and TRBJ2-7; a weak D match, TRBD1 (6 bases). The CDR3 is made up of 13 amino acids. In germline, CDR1 is KGHSH, CDR2 LQKENI. V lost 4 bases, J lost 4 bases, and 11 bases lay in between. The CDR3 DNA sequence: TGTGCCAGCTCACTGGGGGCTGGGTACGAGCAGTACTTC. This encodes CASSLGAGYEQYF.